Listed below are T cell receptor beta chains from one sample, sequenced in a study of blood T cell repertoires in COVID-19. This table comes from immunoSEQ multiplex PCR, and its TCRdb copy is limited to in-frame clones, with some not included. Of around 71,000 clones detected, around 83% appear once; the ten largest clones hold 4% to 5.5%. Sequenced: peripheral blood. The receptors were gathered from a man at least 80 years old with acute or convalescent COVID-19. Both conserved end residues are part of each CDR3. The D gene is left open where the match is weak. Clone sizes are given selectively: once, few, many, or a class where the clone is expanded.

abundance,d_gene,j_gene,v_gene,CDR3aa,CDR3nt
-,-,TRBJ1-2,TRBV4-3,CASSQAHGGYTF,TGCGCCAGCAGCCAAGCTCACGGTGGCTACACCTTC
few,TRBD1,TRBJ1-5,TRBV6-2/TRBV6-3,CASSYSPGQGGSNQPQHF,TGTGCCAGCAGTTACTCTCCCGGACAGGGGGGAAGCAATCAGCCCCAGCATTTT
-,TRBD2,TRBJ2-1,TRBV5-5,CASSLLLAEYNEQFF,TGTGCCAGCAGCTTGCTACTAGCGGAATACAATGAGCAGTTCTTC
-,-,TRBJ2-1,TRBV19,CASSLQRANYNEQFF,TGTGCCAGTAGTCTACAGCGGGCCAACTACAATGAGCAGTTCTTC
once,TRBD1,TRBJ2-1,TRBV4-1,CASSQPPGQGTANEQFF,TGCGCCAGCAGCCAACCCCCGGGACAGGGGACTGCTAATGAGCAGTTCTTC
-,TRBD1,TRBJ2-3,TRBV7-6,CASSSGQVESGDTQYF,TGTGCCAGCAGCTCGGGACAGGTGGAGTCAGGAGATACGCAGTATTTT
-,TRBD2,TRBJ2-2,TRBV6-6,CASSPSQAGPGELFF,TGTGCCAGCAGTCCCTCTCAAGCGGGGCCCGGGGAGCTGTTTTTT
-,-,TRBJ1-1,TRBV12-3/TRBV12-4,CASSPSTTEAFF,TGTGCCAGCAGTCCATCAACAACTGAAGCTTTCTTT
-,-,TRBJ1-5,TRBV2,CASSRQNSNQPQHF,TGTGCCAGCAGTAGACAGAATAGCAATCAGCCCCAGCATTTT
-,TRBD1,TRBJ2-1,TRBV9,CASSVRTGGSLLPNEQFF,TGTGCCAGCTCGGTTAGGACAGGGGGCTCCTTGCTCCCCAATGAGCAGTTCTTC
-,-,TRBJ2-3,TRBV9,CASSGVGDTQYF,TGTGCCAGCAGCGGCGTCGGGGATACGCAGTATTTT
few,-,TRBJ2-7,TRBV3-1/TRBV3-2,CASSPNRDNEHPYEQYF,TGTGCCAGCAGCCCAAACCGGGACAACGAACACCCGTACGAGCAGTACTTC
once,-,TRBJ1-1,TRBV7-3,CASSPTGNTEAFF,TGTGCCAGCAGCCCGACAGGGAACACTGAAGCTTTCTTT
-,TRBD2,TRBJ2-7,TRBV4-3,CASSQAPSGTYEQYF,TGCGCCAGCAGCCAAGCCCCTAGCGGGACCTACGAGCAGTACTTC
-,TRBD1,TRBJ1-2,TRBV5-1,CASSFGAGQGADGYTF,TGCGCCAGCAGCTTTGGGGCCGGGCAGGGGGCTGATGGCTACACCTTC
few,TRBD1,TRBJ1-5,TRBV19,CASSPDRDPAQHF,TGTGCCAGTAGTCCCGACAGGGATCCAGCCCAGCATTTT
-,-,TRBJ1-2,TRBV29-1,CSVDEGNYGYTF,TGCAGCGTTGATGAGGGAAACTATGGCTACACCTTC
-,TRBD1,TRBJ2-7,TRBV28,CASSSPPAGGRSGLYEQYF,TGTGCCAGCAGTTCCCCCCCCGCAGGGGGAAGGTCTGGGCTCTACGAGCAGTACTTC
-,TRBD2,TRBJ2-1,TRBV19,CASSQWVGLAGGNEQFF,TGTGCCAGTAGTCAGTGGGTGGGACTAGCGGGGGGCAATGAGCAGTTCTTC
-,-,TRBJ1-3,TRBV3-1/TRBV3-2,CASSSGAGNTIYF,TGTGCCAGCAGTTCAGGGGCTGGAAACACCATATATTTT
-,-,TRBJ2-7,TRBV7-2,CASSSSYSSLHEQYF,TGTGCCAGCAGCTCCTCCTATAGCAGCCTCCACGAGCAGTACTTC
medium-sized,-,TRBJ2-7,TRBV11-3,CASSLVTGTYEQYF,TGTGCCAGCAGCTTAGTTACAGGGACCTACGAGCAGTACTTC
-,-,TRBJ2-7,TRBV28,CASNPGRASDTSSYEQYF,TGTGCCAGCAATCCCGGACGAGCTAGCGACACGAGCTCCTACGAGCAGTACTTC
-,-,TRBJ1-1,TRBV10-3,CAISESRLSAFF,TGTGCCATCAGTGAGTCGAGGCTGTCCGCTTTCTTT
-,-,TRBJ2-5,TRBV24-1,CATSESDSQETQYF,TGTGCCACCAGTGAATCGGACAGCCAAGAGACCCAGTACTTC
-,TRBD1,TRBJ1-1,TRBV6-5,CASRGTVNTEAFF,TGTGCCAGCAGAGGGACAGTTAACACTGAAGCTTTCTTT
-,TRBD1,TRBJ1-1,TRBV6-4,CASSDSRQGALWNTEAFF,TGTGCCAGCAGTGACTCTAGGCAGGGGGCCCTATGGAACACTGAAGCTTTCTTT
-,-,TRBJ2-1,TRBV7-3,CASSSGGTPSEQFF,TGTGCCAGCAGCTCGGGCGGGACGCCAAGTGAGCAGTTCTTC
-,-,TRBJ2-7,TRBV11-2,CASSLEAGQTYEQYF,TGTGCCAGCAGCTTAGAGGCGGGACAGACCTACGAGCAGTACTTC
-,-,TRBJ2-3,TRBV11-2,CASSFLGGREDTQYF,TGTGCCAGCAGCTTTCTCGGGGGGCGCGAAGATACGCAGTATTTT